Reported below is one T cell receptor (beta chain). The target antigen is unknown. The data belong to a study of T-cell memory formation after mild COVID-19. The overall study: TCR clusters showed largely donor specificity.

Study-level findings and limits: Within pre-infection memory, some responding clones were found, suggesting cross-reactive memory joined.

TCRdb re-analysed the 5' RACE reads in MiXCR, keeping a single row per CDR3 protein. The table includes 180,000 or so distinct CDR3 sequences, approximately 10% detected once. CDR1 and CDR2 from the germline V gene are MNHEY and SMNVEV (reference sequence). V trimming: 6 bases; J trimming: 4 bases; junction bases outside the gene matches: 10. This CDR3 has 17 amino acids. Input material: PBMCs or a T cell subset sorted from them (not recorded which). The chain links TRBV27 to TRBJ2-3; 13 bases align to TRBD2. The TCR was taken from a man younger than 35 who had mild COVID-19 (a few samples of this study predate the infection). Cell type and time point are not known. The CDR3 spells CASRRLAGGLGPDTQYF. CDR3 DNA sequence: TGTGCCAGCAGGAGACTAGCGGGGGGCCTAGGCCCAGATACGCAGTATTTT.